This TCR beta chain was sequenced in a study of T cells after yellow fever vaccination. TCRdb re-derived calls from the 5' RACE reads in MiXCR, one entry per CDR3 protein. The table shows 150,000 to 200,000 distinct CDR3 sequences, with approximately 6% occurring only once. From germline, CDR1 is SGHVS and CDR2 FNYEAQ. The CDR3 spans 15 residues. Germline trimming cut 1 base from V and 4 bases from J; bases unmatched to any gene: 2. There are many counts of this clonotype. The receptor was isolated from a man younger than 35 who received the YFV17D yellow fever vaccine. V and J are TRBV7-6 and TRBJ2-5, with 11 bases that match TRBD1. Material: CD4+ T cells sorted from PBMCs, obtained on the day of the first yellow fever vaccination. The CDR3 reads CASSLGTGGPETQYF. The CDR3 nucleotides read TGTGCCAGCAGCTTAGGGACAGGGGGCCCAGAGACCCAGTACTTC.